The TCR beta chain under discussion was sequenced for a study of cytomegalovirus exposure and HLA in healthy donors. Study-wide results and limits: Most TCR beta V segments were productive about 87% or about 30% of the time in an earlier analysis. Several of the most significant clusters appeared, in a later analysis, to be linked to common viral pathogens.

This clone was seen a handful of times. The antigen remains undetermined. Amplification used 60 Vbeta primers and 13 Jbeta primers. Authors' data handling: In a later analysis, some 11 million of about 80 million unique beta chains occurred in at least two donors. Some clones are missing from TCRdb's copy, which holds only in-frame ones; the method was immunoSEQ multiplex PCR. V, J and clone size derive from that table, while D and trimming were established from the DNA sequence. The sample consists of about 160,000 clones, 84% of them appearing once. V dropped 4 bases and J dropped 0 bases, with 6 bases sitting between them. CDR3 length: 14 residues. Germline V gene sequence: CDR1 LNHNV, CDR2 YYDKDF (reference sequence). Donors were ostensibly healthy at sampling, although undocumented immune exposures were probable.

What was sequenced was PBMCs. The chain recombines TRBV15 with TRBJ1-4; no clear D gene. The TCR comes from a man between 50 and 59 years old in good health and CMV-seropositive. The CDR3 reads CATSTYSTNEKLFF. The CDR3 coding sequence is TGTGCCACCAGCACTTATTCAACTAATGAAAAACTGTTTTTT.